One sample yielded the 17 T cell receptor beta chains listed below, sequenced in a study of T-cell reconstitution after alpha-beta-depleted transplantation in children. Unique molecular identifiers were incorporated when the TCRbeta library was constructed. TCRdb passed the PCR reads through MiXCR, listing each CDR3 protein once. Among approximately 630,000 distinct CDR3 sequences, about 12% were seen once, and the ten largest hold around 0.8%. The sequencing here drew on PBMCs, taken before TCRalphabeta/CD19-depleted stem cell transplant. The receptors come from a girl aged 2-15 years with congenital amegakaryocytic thrombocytopenia, due to receive a stem cell transplant.

In its sample, this clonotype was seen a few times. The chain links TRBV10-3 to TRBJ1-6, with D perhaps matching TRBD1 (5 bases). CDR1 and CDR2 (germline): ENHRY, SYGVKD. The CDR3 sequence is 14 residues long. V was cut by 6 bases and J by 5 bases, with 11 bases left in between. CDR3 residues: CAIRGGSDNSPLHF. For the CDR3, the DNA is TGTGCCATCAGGGGGGGGTCCGATAATTCACCCCTCCACTTT.

V usage is TRBV6-1 and J usage is TRBJ2-7; no reliable D call. The V end was cut by 6 bases, the J end by 1 base, with 10 bases between. The V gene's germline CDR1 is MNHNS and CDR2 SASEGT. This CDR3 has 13 amino acids. DNA for the CDR3: TGTGCCAGCAGGGACGGCAGGTCCTACGAGCAGTACTTC. Translated, it gives CASRDGRSYEQYF.

This clonotype appeared a few times. The chain combines TRBV15 with TRBJ2-5; 9 positions agree with TRBD2. The V and J ends lost 0 bases and 2 bases, in that order; junction bases with no gene match: 4. The CDR3 spans 16 residues. Germline CDR1 LNHNV, CDR2 YYDKDF (reference sequence). For the CDR3, the DNA is TGTGCCACCAGCAGAGATCAAGCGGGAGGTCAAGAGACCCAGTACTTC. It specifies CATSRDQAGGQETQYF.

About this clonotype itself: One base away lies a much larger clone, so this may be a sequencing read error. The chain uses TRBV9 and TRBJ2-2, with D perhaps matching TRBD2 (5 bases). V was shortened by 3 bases and J by 6 bases, with 12 bases between the two germline ends. The germline CDR1 and CDR2 sequences are SGDLS and YYNGEE. The CDR3 sequence is 14 residues long. CDR3 nucleotide sequence: TGTGCCAGCAGCGGGAGACCAGCGGCCGGGGAGCTGTTTTTT. This gives the protein CASSGRPAAGELFF.

The sample holds a few counts of this clonotype. This chain joins TRBV20-1 and TRBJ1-2; no clear D. The ends were cut back, 1 base at V and 4 bases at J, with 16 bases in the middle. Germline V lookup: CDR1 DFQATT, CDR2 SNEGSKA (reference sequence). This CDR3 spans 15 amino acids. The CDR3 region is CSARAVEEIVYGYTF. The DNA for the CDR3 is TGCAGTGCTAGAGCGGTGGAGGAGATCGTCTATGGCTACACCTTC.

Many counts were recorded for this clonotype. A read error may produce the germline difference seen at one junction end. The chain recombines TRBV3-1 with TRBJ1-1, with a possible D match to TRBD1 (5 bases). Germline V gene sequence: CDR1 LGHDT, CDR2 YNNKEL (reference sequence). CDR3 length equals 14 residues. The CDR3 DNA sequence: TGTGCCAGCAGCCACAGGGACCGCAACACTGAAACTTTCTTT. As protein: CASSHRDRNTETFF.

The genes are TRBV7-9 and TRBJ1-1, with 9 nucleotides matching TRBD1. The V and J ends lost 5 bases and 4 bases, in that order; junction bases with no gene match: 8. The CDR3 is 15 amino acids. Germline V gives CDR1 SEHNR, CDR2 FQNEAQ (reference sequence). The CDR3 here is CASSGTGTGTTEAFF. CDR3 sequence (DNA): TGTGCCAGCAGCGGAACCGGGACAGGGACCACTGAAGCTTTCTTT.

The gene calls are TRBV20-1 and TRBJ2-5, with 7 bases fitting TRBD2. This CDR3 has 15 amino acids. Germline CDR1 is DFQATT and CDR2 is SNEGSKA (reference sequence). Trimming at V came to 4 bases and at J to 5 bases, leaving 13 bases not matched to a gene. The CDR3: CSANPRLAAPETQYF. DNA for the CDR3: TGCAGTGCTAACCCCAGGCTAGCGGCCCCTGAGACCCAGTACTTC.

This clonotype was detected ten times or more. V gene TRBV10-3 combines with J gene TRBJ1-5, with no clear D. Trimming removed 3 bases at V and 5 bases at J, with 8 bases between. CDR1 is ENHRY and CDR2 is SYGVKD in the germline V gene. The CDR3 consists of 13 residues. The CDR3, as DNA: TGTGCCATCAGTGACGCGTGGGATCAGCCCCAGCATTTT. It yields the protein CAISDAWDQPQHF.

This clonotype was counted ten times or more. This chain joins TRBV5-1 and TRBJ2-7; TRBD2 agrees at 9 bases. Germline values: CDR1 SGHRS, CDR2 YFSETQ. V lost 1 base to trimming and J lost 4 bases; unmatched junction nucleotides: 6. The length of the CDR3 is 15 residues. In nucleotides, the CDR3 is TGCGCCAGCAGCTTGTTAGCGGGAGCGTCGTACGAGCAGTACTTC. Translation: CASSLLAGASYEQYF.

The sample holds many counts of this clonotype. J is TRBJ2-3 and V is TRBV20-1; 7 nucleotides match TRBD1. This CDR3 has 16 amino acids. The germline V gene encodes CDR1 DFQATT and CDR2 SNEGSKA (reference sequence). The V and J ends lost 0 bases and 3 bases, in that order; junction bases with no gene match: 9. The CDR3 DNA reads as TGCAGTGCTAGAGAATTCGTGGGACAGAGGACAGATACGCAGTATTTT. Protein sequence: CSAREFVGQRTDTQYF.

The chain is built from TRBV27 and TRBJ1-6; D perhaps matches TRBD1 (6 bases). Per germline, CDR1 MNHEY and CDR2 SMNVEV (reference sequence). This CDR3 is 15 amino acids long. The V end was cut by 3 bases, the J end by 10 bases, with 16 bases between. The CDR3 DNA reads TGTGCCAGCAGTTTTCTTGGAGGGGGAGGCTCACCCCTCCACTTT. Translated, it gives CASSFLGGGGSPLHF.

The chain links TRBV5-1 to TRBJ2-7; D not resolved. The length of the CDR3 is 14 residues. The V end was cut by 0 bases, the J end by 3 bases, with 10 bases between. Germline CDR1 is SGHRS and CDR2 is YFSETQ. The CDR3 loop is CASSLDYLSYEQYF. For the CDR3, the DNA is TGCGCCAGCAGCTTGGACTACCTCAGCTACGAGCAGTACTTC.

Many counts were recorded for this clonotype. The chain combines TRBV12-5 with TRBJ2-1, with D perhaps matching TRBD2 (6 bases). The CDR3 length is 18 residues. With 2 bases removed from V and 5 bases from J, the gap between germline ends came to 22 bases. CDR1 LGHNT and CDR2 FRNRAP come from the germline V gene. The CDR3: CASGLLHPLGRIHNEQFF. The CDR3 DNA reads as TGTGCTAGTGGTTTGCTCCACCCACTAGGGAGGATCCACAATGAGCAGTTCTTC.

This clonotype occurred a few times. The chain couples TRBV7-2 to TRBJ2-1; 7 nucleotides match TRBD2. V lost 1 base to trimming and J lost 9 bases; unmatched junction nucleotides: 12. The CDR3 has 16 residues. Germline V CDR1 and CDR2: SGHTA, FQGNSA. CDR3 DNA: TGTGCCAGCAGCTTAGGCGGGGGACTGACTCCATCTGAGCAGTTCTTC. It encodes CASSLGGGLTPSEQFF.

The table lists this clonotype with a few counts. This chain uses TRBV4-2 with TRBJ2-3; 16 bases align to TRBD2. This CDR3 is 20 amino acids long. The V gene's germline CDR1 is LGHNA and CDR2 YNFKEQ. V shed 0 bases, J shed 1 base, and the junction held 7 bases outside the gene matches. The CDR3 bases are TGTGCCAGCAGCCAAGATGGGGGACTAGCGGGAGGGCCGGGCACAGATACGCAGTATTTT. Amino acid sequence: CASSQDGGLAGGPGTDTQYF.

This clonotype was detected many times. This chain uses TRBV12-3 or TRBV12-4 with TRBJ2-1; D gene ambiguous. The V and J ends lost 3 bases and 7 bases respectively, with 7 bases between them. The CDR3 covers 12 residues. CDR3 region: CASSFGGNEQFF. As DNA, the CDR3 is TGTGCCAGCAGTTTTGGTGGGAATGAGCAGTTCTTC.